This TCR beta chain was sequenced for a study of early T cells in non-severe SARS-CoV-2 infection. The wider study: Bulk RNA from unsorted whole blood was sequenced; chains were unpaired. General study results and limits: Matches to VDJdb favored anti-spike CD8 responses and missed private and CD4 specificities.

The V gene lost 7 bases and the J gene lost 4 bases, with 16 bases spanning the gap. This CDR3 contains 14 residues. The germline V gene encodes CDR1 MNHEY and CDR2 SMNVEV (reference sequence). This clonotype appeared many times. Its matching antigen is unknown. Researchers tagged individual cDNA molecules with unique molecular identifiers. MiXCR, applied by TCRdb to the 5' RACE reads, yields one record per CDR3 protein. The table has 70,000 to 75,000 distinct CDR3 sequences, about 13% seen once. Sequenced material: whole blood. The clonotype comes from an adult who was a healthcare worker with PCR-confirmed SARS-CoV-2 infection or an uninfected control (not recorded which). The gene calls are TRBV27 and TRBJ1-1; D is possibly TRBD1 (5 bases). In DNA form, the CDR3 reads TGTGCCAGCACCCCCTTGGGGGGTGGCACTGAAGCTTTCTTT. Encoded protein: CASTPLGGGTEAFF.